This T cell receptor (beta chain) was captured by sequencing in a study of T cell repertoires in cytomegalovirus infection. Across the study: Well-studied HLA-B-restricted CMV epitopes were used in the study alongside recently identified HLA-C-restricted ones. TCR beta signatures that were public indicated CMV infection and matching HLA type.

MiXCR was run by TCRdb on the reads, yielding one entry per CDR3 protein. This table holds under 150,000 distinct CDR3 sequences, under 35% found once. Study results and caveats: HLA-C-restricted TCR beta clonotypes specific for CMV led the ex vivo response. Individuals carrying CMV plus the relevant HLA were identified by cumulative frequency of public TCR beta families.

This clonotype was recorded a few times. The antigen is unknown. The receptor's source is a human donor in good health (CMV status not recorded). Some clones in this sample may be carry-over from other donors' samples. The sample here was CD8+ T cells from cultured PBMCs, taken from culture after CMV antigen stimulation.

The CDR3 nucleotides read TGTGCCAACAGGGGTGGCGACACCGGGGAGCTGTTTTTT. It is translated as CANRGGDTGELFF. V gene TRBV2 combines with J gene TRBJ2-2; 7 bases align to TRBD1. J gave up 3 bases and V 10 bases, and 5 bases lay outside the gene matches. The CDR3 covers 13 residues. CDR1 SNHLY and CDR2 FYNNEI come from the germline V gene. Complete variable domain (other parts from reference TRBV2 and TRBJ2-2): EPEVTQTPSHQVTQMGQEVILRCVPISNHLYFYWYRQILGQKVEFLVSFYNNEISEKSEIFDDQFSVERPDGSNFTLKIRSTKLEDSAMYFCANRGGDTGELFFGEGSRLTVL.